One and the same sample provided the 5 T cell receptor beta chains below, sequenced in a study of beta chain features in type 1 diabetes. Expressed TCRB transcripts were sequenced because the entire RNA isolate underwent reverse transcription. Libraries were prepared by immunoSEQ multiplex PCR; TCRdb keeps only in-frame clonotypes and omits some of them. The sample has hundreds of thousands of clones; about 14% are singletons. The specimen was naive CD4+ T cells from blood. The source of these receptors is a man between 18 and 29 years old in good health.

This clone was detected a few times. CDR3 DNA: TGTGCCAGCAGCTTATCCTTTAGCGCGAGCTCCTACAATGAGCAGTTCTTC. It codes for CASSLSFSASSYNEQFF. This chain joins TRBV11-2 and TRBJ2-1; a weak D match, TRBD2 (5 bases). This CDR3 region has 17 residues. With 2 bases removed from V and 0 bases from J, the gap between germline ends came to 14 bases. Germline CDR1 reads SGHAT; CDR2 reads FQNNGV.

This sequence joins TRBV20-1 and TRBJ2-1; D unresolved. CDR3 length equals 11 residues. Germline V gives CDR1 DFQATT, CDR2 SNEGSKA (reference sequence). The V end was cut by 5 bases, the J end by 4 bases, with 6 bases between. The chain's CDR3 is CSAASYNEQFF. CDR3 nucleotide sequence: TGCAGTGCTGCCAGTTACAATGAGCAGTTCTTC.

This clone was detected many times. The chain has TRBV19 and TRBJ2-6; TRBD1 might be the D (5 bases). The CDR3 is made up of 15 amino acids. Germline loops: CDR1 LNHDA, CDR2 SQIVND (reference sequence). V shed 5 bases and J shed 2 bases, with 10 bases lying between them. The CDR3 DNA reads TGTGCCAGTAGTCGGAAGGGGACTGGGGCCAACGTCCTGACTTTC. Translated, it gives CASSRKGTGANVLTF.

In its sample, this clone was seen a few times. This chain connects TRBV6-6 to TRBJ1-2; 10 positions match TRBD1. Germline V CDR1 and CDR2: MNHNY, SVGAGI (reference sequence). V lost 4 bases, J lost 5 bases, and 7 bases stayed unmatched. The CDR3 runs to 15 residues. The CDR3 region has the DNA TGTGCCAGCAGTTTGACCGGGACAGGGGTTTATGGCTACACCTTC. Protein sequence: CASSLTGTGVYGYTF.

This clone turned up a few times. The chain recombines TRBV19 with TRBJ2-1; 9 positions match TRBD1. The CDR3 spans 14 residues. Trimming at V came to 6 bases and at J to 8 bases, leaving 8 bases not matched to a gene. Germline assignment: CDR1 LNHDA and CDR2 SQIVND (reference sequence). CDR3 in DNA: TGTGCCAGTAGCCGGGGACAGGGAATCGATGAGCAGTTCTTC. Encoded protein: CASSRGQGIDEQFF. The full variable domain, with the rest looked up from reference TRBV19 and TRBJ2-1, is DGGITQSPKYLFRKEGQNVTLSCEQNLNHDAMYWYRQDPGQGLRLIYYSQIVNDFQKGDIAEGYSVSREKKESFPLTVTSAQKNPTAFYLCASSRGQGIDEQFFGPGTRLTVL.